The 27 T cell receptor beta chains presented below share a single source sample, sequenced in a study of T cells after yellow fever vaccination. A single record per CDR3 protein comes from TCRdb applying MiXCR to the 5' RACE reads. The sample carries over 150,000 distinct CDR3 sequences, around 7.2% recorded once. The source was CD4+ T cells sorted from PBMCs, collected less than 6 days after the first yellow fever vaccination. The receptor set was obtained from a man between 18 and 35 years old who received the YFV17D yellow fever vaccine.

This clonotype was recorded many times. V and J are TRBV4-1 and TRBJ2-5, with D possibly being TRBD1 (5 bases). Trimming shortened V by 3 bases and J by 2 bases, and 10 bases separated the two germline ends. The CDR3 runs to 14 residues. CDR1 and CDR2 (germline): MGHRA, YSYEKL. The CDR3: CASSQQQAQETQYF. The CDR3 region has the DNA TGCGCCAGCAGCCAGCAACAGGCGCAAGAGACCCAGTACTTC.

This clonotype came up many times. The chain is built from TRBV20-1 and TRBJ1-5; 9 positions match TRBD1. CDR1 is DFQATT, CDR2 SNEGSKA, per germline (reference sequence). The J segment lost 3 bases and the V segment lost 5 bases, leaving 8 bases of the junction unmatched. The CDR3 has 15 residues. As DNA, the CDR3 is TGCAGTGCTGTACAGGGGGCGCAGGCCAATCAGCCCCAGCATTTT. Translated: CSAVQGAQANQPQHF.

This clonotype turned up a few times. This chain links TRBV3-1 with TRBJ1-5, with TRBD1 matching over 10 bases. J gave up 6 bases and V 4 bases, and 6 bases lay outside the gene matches. The CDR3 runs to 15 residues. CDR1 is LGHDT and CDR2 is YNNKEL in the germline V gene (reference sequence). The CDR3 DNA follows: TGTGCCAGCAGCCGTTCGACAGGGGGCGCTCAGCCCCAGCATTTT. It is translated as CASSRSTGGAQPQHF. The variable domain in full, with the rest retrieved from reference TRBV3-1 and TRBJ1-5, is DTAVSQTPKYLVTQMGNDKSIKCEQNLGHDTMYWYKQDSKKFLKIMFSYNNKELIINETVPNRFSPKSPDKAHLNLHINSLELGDSAVYFCASSRSTGGAQPQHFGDGTRLSIL.

This chain links TRBV5-1 with TRBJ2-4; 7 bases are a match to TRBD1. J was trimmed by 8 bases and V by 3 bases; bases with no gene match: 5. Germline V gene data show CDR1 as SGHRS and CDR2 as YFSETQ. The CDR3 runs to 13 residues. The CDR3 spells CASSSGQEDIQYF. DNA for the CDR3: TGCGCCAGCAGCTCCGGACAGGAGGACATTCAGTACTTC. Combining the CDR3 with reference TRBV5-1 and TRBJ2-4 gives the whole variable domain KAGVTQTPRYLIKTRGQQVTLSCSPISGHRSVSWYQQTPGQGLQFLFEYFSETQRNKGNFPGRFSGRQFSNSRSEMNVSTLELGDSALYLCASSSGQEDIQYFGAGTRLSVL.

The chain has TRBV7-2 and TRBJ2-7; 8 bases align to TRBD1. This CDR3 comprises 15 residues. Germline CDR1 and CDR2: SGHTA and FQGNSA. V gave up 4 bases and J gave up 6 bases; unmatched junction bases: 11. CDR3 nucleotide sequence: TGTGCCAGCAGCTCAGGTGGACAGGGTTTTTTCGAGCAGTACTTC. Translating gives CASSSGGQGFFEQYF.

This clonotype was counted only a few times. The V call is TRBV10-3, the J call TRBJ1-1; weak D call: TRBD1 (5 bases). Between the trimmed V and J ends, which lost 6 bases and 3 bases, there was a span of 14 bases. Germline CDR1 and CDR2: ENHRY and SYGVKD. The CDR3 spans 14 residues. The CDR3, as DNA: TGTGCCATCAGCGGGACTCCCCGGGACACTGAAGCTTTCTTT. This gives the protein CAISGTPRDTEAFF.

This clonotype was counted a few times. J is TRBJ2-1 and V is TRBV9, with 12 nucleotides matching TRBD2. With 4 bases clipped from V and 7 bases from J, the junction kept 18 bases outside the gene matches. Germline V gene lookup returns CDR1 SGDLS and CDR2 YYNGEE. The CDR3 consists of 19 residues. The DNA of the CDR3 is TGTGCCAGCAGCCTCCCTGGGCCACTAGCGGGGGGCCAGGGTAATGAGCAGTTCTTC. Translating it yields CASSLPGPLAGGQGNEQFF.

This clonotype was detected many times. The chain links TRBV5-1 to TRBJ1-1; a weak D match, TRBD1 (5 bases). The CDR3 is made up of 13 amino acids. Germline V gene data show CDR1 as SGHRS and CDR2 as YFSETQ. The V end was cut by 4 bases, the J end by 8 bases, with 15 bases between. CDR3 in amino acids: CASSRDGRFEAFF. CDR3 nucleotide sequence: TGCGCCAGCAGCAGGGACGGGCGATTCGAAGCTTTCTTT.

Concerning this clonotype itself: A clone one base away is much larger, so this may be a read error. V is TRBV12-3 or TRBV12-4 and J is TRBJ2-2, with D unresolved. This CDR3 spans 14 amino acids. The CDR3 here is CSSSFQVATGELFF. As DNA, the CDR3 is TGTTCCAGCAGTTTTCAAGTGGCGACCGGGGAGCTGTTTTTT.

The V and J genes are TRBV6-5 and TRBJ1-6, with D unresolved. Germline-derived CDR1 and CDR2 are MNHEY and SVGAGI. Trimming shortened V by 6 bases and J by 6 bases, and 12 bases separated the two germline ends. The CDR3 spans 14 residues. The DNA of the CDR3 is TGTGCCAGCAGAATTATGAACAGTAATTCACCCCTCCACTTT. As protein: CASRIMNSNSPLHF.

This chain connects TRBV12-5 to TRBJ1-2; 9 positions agree with TRBD1. V gave up 6 bases and J gave up 9 bases; unmatched junction bases: 8. Germline CDR1 LGHNT, CDR2 FRNRAP. There are 13 residues in the CDR3. CDR3 protein: CASGDRGSLSYTF. The CDR3 DNA reads TGTGCTAGTGGAGACAGGGGGAGTCTGAGCTACACCTTC. Together with reference TRBV12-5 and TRBJ1-2, the CDR3 gives the full variable domain: DARVTQTPRHKVTEMGQEVTMRCQPILGHNTVFWYRQTMMQGLELLAYFRNRAPLDDSGMPKDRFSAEMPDATLATLKIQPSEPRDSAVYFCASGDRGSLSYTFGSGTRLTVV.

This clonotype came up a few times. Its ends do not fully match the called genes, so a read error is possible. The chain recombines TRBV18 with TRBJ2-1, with D tentatively TRBD2 (5 bases). Germline assignment: CDR1 KGHSH and CDR2 LQKENI. CDR3 length: 16 amino acids. DNA for the CDR3: TGTGCCAGCTCAGGGTATCCCGGGGAGCCAGGCACTTTTTACCCCTTC. Its protein is CASSGYPGEPGTFYPF.

The table lists this clonotype with many counts. This chain connects TRBV12-3 or TRBV12-4 to TRBJ2-5, with D perhaps given as TRBD1 or TRBD2 (6 bases each). The CDR3 runs to 13 residues. Deletions cut 9 bases from V and 4 bases from J, with 15 bases between. The CDR3 nucleotides are TGTGCCAGTGGGGGCTCGGGGGTAGAGACCCAGTACTTC. It encodes CASGGSGVETQYF.

This chain uses TRBV7-8 with TRBJ1-1, with 7 positions matching TRBD1. Trimming at V came to 4 bases and at J to 4 bases, leaving 6 bases not matched to a gene. Germline CDR1 SGHVS, CDR2 FQNEAQ. CDR3 length: 14 amino acids. The CDR3 loop is CASSSQGIGTEAFF. The CDR3 DNA reads as TGTGCCAGCAGCTCACAGGGGATAGGCACTGAAGCTTTCTTT.

This clonotype was observed a handful of times. V and J are TRBV7-2 and TRBJ1-6; D gene unclear. V was pared by 4 bases and J by 13 bases, with 8 bases between. In germline, CDR1 is SGHTA, CDR2 FQGNSA. The CDR3 runs to 11 residues. The CDR3 region has the DNA TGTGCCAGCAGCTCGAACCTGCCCCTCCACTTT. Amino acids: CASSSNLPLHF. The whole variable domain, remainder taken from reference TRBV7-2 and TRBJ1-6, is GAGVSQSPSNKVTEKGKDVELRCDPISGHTALYWYRQSLGQGLEFLIYFQGNSAPDKSGLPSDRFSAERTGGSVSTLTIQRTQQEDSAVYLCASSSNLPLHFGNGTRLTVT.

This clonotype was found many times. The genes are TRBV10-3 and TRBJ2-3; 13 positions match TRBD2. Trimming at V came to 2 bases and at J to 2 bases, leaving 7 bases not matched to a gene. The germline V gene encodes CDR1 ENHRY and CDR2 SYGVKD. This CDR3 has 18 amino acids. The CDR3 loop reads CAISEPGGLAGPTDTQYF. The CDR3 DNA is TGTGCCATCAGTGAGCCCGGGGGACTAGCGGGACCCACAGATACGCAGTATTTT.

This clonotype was seen a single time. The chain is built from TRBV28 and TRBJ2-5; D possibly corresponds to TRBD2 (6 bases). V lost 2 bases and J 2 bases, leaving 12 bases between the germline ends. Germline V gives CDR1 MDHEN, CDR2 SYDVKM. CDR3 length: 15 residues. The CDR3 DNA reads TGTGCCAGCAGTTTAGTGACCGGGAGTCAAGAGACCCAGTACTTC. Protein sequence: CASSLVTGSQETQYF.

This clonotype was found many times. This chain joins TRBV7-2 and TRBJ1-2; 8 nucleotides align to TRBD1. Germline V lookup: CDR1 SGHTA, CDR2 FQGNSA. The CDR3 length is 14 residues. With V trimmed by 0 bases and J by 7 bases, 4 bases remained unmatched. The CDR3 nucleotides read TGTGCCAGCAGCTTAGCCCAGGGGGCTGTTGGCTACACCTTC. This translates into CASSLAQGAVGYTF.

This clonotype has a count of ten or more. The chain couples TRBV18 to TRBJ1-4, with D hard to call. The CDR3 loop spans 16 amino acids. V lost 0 bases to trimming and J lost 5 bases, with 13 bases between them. Germline values: CDR1 KGHSH, CDR2 LQKENI. In nucleotides, the CDR3 is TGTGCCAGCTCACCACCCGGGAGTTTGAGAAATGAAAAACTGTTTTTT. Protein product: CASSPPGSLRNEKLFF. Combining the CDR3 with reference TRBV18 and TRBJ1-4 gives the whole variable domain NAGVMQNPRHLVRRRGQEARLRCSPMKGHSHVYWYRQLPEEGLKFMVYLQKENIIDESGMPKERFSAEFPKEGPSILRIQQVVRGDSAAYFCASSPPGSLRNEKLFFGSGTQLSVL.

This sequence joins TRBV9 and TRBJ2-3; D is possibly TRBD2 (6 bases). V lost 0 bases to trimming and J lost 4 bases, with 12 bases between them. Germline V gene data show CDR1 as SGDLS and CDR2 as YYNGEE. This CDR3 spans 15 amino acids. The CDR3 DNA sequence: TGTGCCAGCAGCGTAGATGGCAAGCGGGCAGATACGCAGTATTTT. Encoded protein: CASSVDGKRADTQYF.

This clonotype was counted ten times or more. V is TRBV7-2 and J is TRBJ2-3; 9 bases are a match to TRBD2. The junction had 3 bases not matched to a gene; V was cut back by 2 bases and J by 0 bases. Per germline, CDR1 SGHTA and CDR2 FQGNSA. The CDR3 has 16 amino acids. The CDR3 coding sequence is TGTGCCAGCAGCTTAATTGCGGGGGGGAGCACAGATACGCAGTATTTT. It yields the protein CASSLIAGGSTDTQYF. The entire variable domain, with the rest obtained from reference TRBV7-2 and TRBJ2-3, is as follows: GAGVSQSPSNKVTEKGKDVELRCDPISGHTALYWYRQSLGQGLEFLIYFQGNSAPDKSGLPSDRFSAERTGGSVSTLTIQRTQQEDSAVYLCASSLIAGGSTDTQYFGPGTRLTVL.

This clonotype appeared a few times. The chain joins TRBV9 to TRBJ2-5, with 10 bases lining up with TRBD2. V gave up 0 bases and J gave up 6 bases; unmatched junction bases: 5. This CDR3 is built from 15 residues. CDR1 and CDR2 (germline): SGDLS, YYNGEE. The CDR3: CASSVERGGEQTQYF. The CDR3 DNA reads TGTGCCAGCAGCGTAGAGCGGGGGGGCGAACAGACCCAGTACTTC.

The V and J genes are TRBV20-1 and TRBJ2-5; no firm D call. The ends were cut back, 6 bases at V and 2 bases at J, with 16 bases in the middle. From germline, CDR1 is DFQATT and CDR2 SNEGSKA (reference sequence). The CDR3 runs to 14 residues. The CDR3 DNA sequence: TGCAGTGCCAGTCGTCCCGGGCAGCAAGAGACCCAGTACTTC. Translated, it gives CSASRPGQQETQYF.

This clonotype was detected many times. CDR3 DNA: TGCGCCAGCAGCTTGTCTGGGGACCAGCCCCAGCATTTT. Protein product: CASSLSGDQPQHF. The chain has TRBV5-1 and TRBJ1-5, with D perhaps matching TRBD1 (5 bases). The V gene's germline CDR1 is SGHRS and CDR2 YFSETQ. The CDR3 has 13 amino acids. V shed 1 base and J shed 7 bases, with 9 bases lying between them.

The V and J genes are TRBV7-3 and TRBJ2-1; 9 nucleotides match TRBD2. Unmatched junction bases numbered 6, after V lost 2 bases and J lost 4 bases. Germline V gives CDR1 SGHTA, CDR2 FQGTGA. The CDR3 is 16 amino acids. CDR3 DNA sequence: TGTGCCAGCAGCTTATTCCCTAGCGGGGAGTACAATGAGCAGTTCTTC. Translated, it gives CASSLFPSGEYNEQFF.

This sequence joins TRBV25-1 and TRBJ2-3; 10 bases are shared with TRBD1. The V and J ends lost 6 bases and 8 bases, in that order; junction bases with no gene match: 8. CDR1 is MGHDK and CDR2 is SYGVNS in the germline V gene. This CDR3 comprises 14 residues. CDR3 amino acids: CASRGDRGGGTQYF. CDR3 nucleotide sequence: TGTGCCAGCAGGGGGGACAGGGGAGGAGGTACGCAGTATTTT.

The V and J genes are TRBV20-1 and TRBJ2-7, with 7 bases matching TRBD2. Germline CDR1 is DFQATT and CDR2 is SNEGSKA (reference sequence). This CDR3 spans 16 amino acids. Unmatched junction bases numbered 15, after V lost 4 bases and J lost 3 bases. For the CDR3, the DNA is TGCAGTGCTACTCCAAGTCCGGCAGCGGGGTTCTACGAGCAGTACTTC. Encoded protein: CSATPSPAAGFYEQYF.